This T cell receptor beta chain comes out of a study of cytomegalovirus exposure and HLA in healthy donors. Study-wide context: The 100 million to 120 million unique TCR beta sequences, from around 200 million T cells, were found by an earlier analysis. Whole-study findings and limits: Available immune exposure information covered CMV serostatus only. Reported performance of the classifier showed diagnosis of cytomegalovirus status with high specificity and sensitivity.

The study ran its PCR with 60 Vbeta and 13 Jbeta primers. Produced via immunoSEQ multiplex PCR; TCRdb's table is partial and in-frame only. The data hold around 170,000 clones, with 82% observed a single time. Losses at the gene ends were 8 bases for V and 7 bases for J; bases not matched to a gene: 7. CDR1 SNHLY and CDR2 FYNNEI come from the germline V gene. The CDR3 has 14 amino acids. This clone was found a few times. Antigen: not known. The sequence was obtained from a man in his forties in good health and CMV-seronegative. Sequenced: PBMCs. The chain is built from TRBV2 and TRBJ2-2; TRBD1 agrees at 10 bases. CDR3 coding DNA: TGTGCCAGCGGGGGACAGGGGCGATTCGGGGAGCTGTTTTTT. Protein product: CASGGQGRFGELFF.